Described below is a single T cell receptor (beta chain) sequence and its context. Its antigen is not yet known. Per-base quality was not reported, and no clone a single base away is much larger than it. The sample originates from a study of blood T cell repertoires in COVID-19 (dated by TCRdb to 2020 to 2022). With regard to the full study: Samples covering the acute and convalescent phases of COVID-19 were provided by collaborators in the United States, Italy and Spain. The repertoires were released in a freely available public database intended as a resource for research on the immune response to SARS-CoV-2. Samples were obtained from the ongoing ImmuneRACE study (first 160 participants) and from roughly 1,300 subjects provided by 6 global collaborators. Deeply sampled blood TCRbeta repertoires from subjects exposed to, actively infected with, or recovered from COVID-19 were included in the dataset. Nearly every sample came with metadata listing a de-identified subject ID, COVID-19 status, age in years and sex. The prospective study material was composed of cDNA or gDNA derived from T cells, B-cell-depleted T cells, or PBMCs. Where available, HLA class I and class II types were obtained from metadata supplied by the sample provider rather than from assay-based typing. On the study overall, not on this receptor specifically: The quantity of clinical and demographic metadata differed by source and by participant and was supplied without curation.

Collaborating institutions collected whole blood in K2EDTA tubes following their own protocols. For TCRbeta analysis, collaborators shipped samples as frozen whole blood, isolated PBMCs, or DNA extracted from either of those sample types. V is clipped by 2 bases and J by 7 bases, and the sequence between their germline boundaries is 15 bases long. Taken from cysteine to phenylalanine, the CDR3 has 14 residues. Of the read, only the CDR3 DNA is kept; its 42 bases are in frame from base 1. Taken from the germline V gene (reference sequence), the CDR1 and CDR2 loops are MNHEY and SMNVEV. TCRbeta CDR3 regions were amplified from genomic DNA by means of the immunoSEQ Assay, a bias-controlled multiplex PCR. The original methods were these. Nucleated cell counts per sample were estimated from amplification of reference gene primers within the assay. Sequence reads were collapsed and filtered to measure the absolute abundance of every unique TCRbeta CDR3 rearrangement. For each sample, productive Simpson clonality was calculated as the square root of Simpson's diversity index over productive rearrangements. TCRdb mirrors the immuneACCESS table, restricted to in-frame sequences. Some clones are absent from its copies; in checked studies, under half trace to an unresolved V gene, and the reason for the others is unknown. V and J calls and clone size follow that table, whereas D and trimming were derived from the DNA. The sample yields 270,000 or so clones; more than 65% were counted once. The ten largest account for roughly 3.1% of the sample.

The sample comprised peripheral blood. The chain employs TRBV27 and TRBJ2-7, with TRBD1 as a weak D call on 6 bases. This receptor was identified in a woman younger than 35 with acute or convalescent COVID-19. The sequenced DNA is TGTGCCAGCAGTTTACGGGACAACCCTCGGGAGCAGTACTTC. It codes for CASSLRDNPREQYF.